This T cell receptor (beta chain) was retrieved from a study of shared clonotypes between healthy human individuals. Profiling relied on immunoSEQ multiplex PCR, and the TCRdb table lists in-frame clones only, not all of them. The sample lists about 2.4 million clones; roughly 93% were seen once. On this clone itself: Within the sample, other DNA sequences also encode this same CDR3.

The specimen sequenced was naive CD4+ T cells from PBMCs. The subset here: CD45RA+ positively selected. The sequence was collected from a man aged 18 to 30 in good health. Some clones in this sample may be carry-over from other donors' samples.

The CDR3 spells CASSFYGNTEAFF. CDR3 in DNA: TGTGCCAGCAGTTTTTACGGGAACACTGAAGCTTTCTTT. V gene TRBV28 combines with J gene TRBJ1-1; D not resolved. With 3 bases removed from V and 1 base from J, the gap between germline ends came to 6 bases. CDR1 and CDR2 (germline): MDHEN, SYDVKM. This CDR3 contains 13 residues.